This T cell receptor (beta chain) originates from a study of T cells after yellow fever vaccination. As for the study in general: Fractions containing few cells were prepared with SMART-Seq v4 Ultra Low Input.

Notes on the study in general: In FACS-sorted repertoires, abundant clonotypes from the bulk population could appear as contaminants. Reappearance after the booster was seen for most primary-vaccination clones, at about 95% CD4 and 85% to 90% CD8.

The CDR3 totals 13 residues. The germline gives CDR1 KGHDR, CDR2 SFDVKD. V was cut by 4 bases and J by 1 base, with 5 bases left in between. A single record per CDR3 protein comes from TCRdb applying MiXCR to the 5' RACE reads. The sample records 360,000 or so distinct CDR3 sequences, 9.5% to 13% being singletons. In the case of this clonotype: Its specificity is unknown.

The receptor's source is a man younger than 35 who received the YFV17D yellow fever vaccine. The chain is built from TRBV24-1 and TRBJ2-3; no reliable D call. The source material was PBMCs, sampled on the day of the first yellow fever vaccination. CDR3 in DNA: TGTGCCACCAGTGACTGGGGCACAGATACGCAGTATTTT. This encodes CATSDWGTDTQYF.